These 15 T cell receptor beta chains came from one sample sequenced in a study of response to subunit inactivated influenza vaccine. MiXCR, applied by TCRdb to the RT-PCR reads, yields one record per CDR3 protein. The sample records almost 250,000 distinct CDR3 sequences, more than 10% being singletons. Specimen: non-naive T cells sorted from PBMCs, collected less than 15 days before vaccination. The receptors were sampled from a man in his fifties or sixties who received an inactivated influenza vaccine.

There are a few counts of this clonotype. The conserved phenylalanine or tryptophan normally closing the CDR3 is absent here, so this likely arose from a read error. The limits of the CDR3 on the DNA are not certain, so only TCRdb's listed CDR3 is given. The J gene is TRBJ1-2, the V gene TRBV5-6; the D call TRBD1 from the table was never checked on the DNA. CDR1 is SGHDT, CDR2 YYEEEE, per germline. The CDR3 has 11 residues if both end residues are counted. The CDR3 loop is CASSSGTANSV.

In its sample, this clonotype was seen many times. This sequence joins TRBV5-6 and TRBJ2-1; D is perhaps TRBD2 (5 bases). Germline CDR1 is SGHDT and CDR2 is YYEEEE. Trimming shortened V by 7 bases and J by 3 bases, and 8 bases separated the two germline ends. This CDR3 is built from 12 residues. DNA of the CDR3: TGTGCCAGCTTCCGGGACTACAATGAGCAGTTCTTC. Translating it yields CASFRDYNEQFF.

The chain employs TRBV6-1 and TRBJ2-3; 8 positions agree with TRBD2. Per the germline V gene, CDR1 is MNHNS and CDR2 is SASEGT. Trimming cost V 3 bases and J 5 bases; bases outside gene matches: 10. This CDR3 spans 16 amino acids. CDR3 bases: TGTGCCAGCAGTGACCGTATTACTAGCGGTGGAGATACGCAGTATTTT. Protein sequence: CASSDRITSGGDTQYF.

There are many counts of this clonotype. CDR3 residues: CASSFRLVPAHEQYF. DNA of the CDR3: TGTGCCAGCAGTTTCAGACTAGTTCCGGCCCACGAGCAGTACTTC. The chain recombines TRBV12-3 or TRBV12-4 with TRBJ2-7, with D perhaps TRBD2 (6 bases). V lost 3 bases to trimming and J lost 5 bases, with 17 bases between them. CDR3 size: 15 residues.

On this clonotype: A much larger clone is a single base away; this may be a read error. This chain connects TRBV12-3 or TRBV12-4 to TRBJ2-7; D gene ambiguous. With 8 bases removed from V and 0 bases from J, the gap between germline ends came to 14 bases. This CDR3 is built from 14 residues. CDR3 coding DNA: TGTGCCAGCGGTCCTCAGGCTCACTCCTACGAGCAGTACTTC. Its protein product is CASGPQAHSYEQYF.

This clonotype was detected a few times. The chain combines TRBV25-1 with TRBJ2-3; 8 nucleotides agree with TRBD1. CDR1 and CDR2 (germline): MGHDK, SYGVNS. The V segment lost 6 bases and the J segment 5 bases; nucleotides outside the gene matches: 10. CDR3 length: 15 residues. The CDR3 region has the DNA TGTGCCAGCAGCGAAGGGGACAGGTTTTTAGATACGCAGTATTTT. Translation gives CASSEGDRFLDTQYF.

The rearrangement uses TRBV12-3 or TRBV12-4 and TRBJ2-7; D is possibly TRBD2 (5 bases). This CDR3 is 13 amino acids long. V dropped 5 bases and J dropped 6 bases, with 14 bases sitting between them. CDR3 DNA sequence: TGTGCCAGCAGTCCCTCGGAAGGACTCGAGCAGTACTTC. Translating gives CASSPSEGLEQYF.

DNA of the CDR3: TGCGCCAGCAGCTTGGATCCAGGAGGGCTCGAGCAGTACTTC. Translating gives CASSLDPGGLEQYF. The chain joins TRBV5-1 to TRBJ2-7; D is possibly TRBD2 (6 bases). The CDR3 runs to 14 residues. Germline V gene lookup returns CDR1 SGHRS and CDR2 YFSETQ. With 0 bases removed from V and 6 bases from J, the gap between germline ends came to 13 bases.

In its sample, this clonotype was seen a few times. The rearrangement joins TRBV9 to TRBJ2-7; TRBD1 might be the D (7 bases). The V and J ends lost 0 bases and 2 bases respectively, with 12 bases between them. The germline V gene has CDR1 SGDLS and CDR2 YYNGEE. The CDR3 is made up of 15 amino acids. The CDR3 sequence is CASSVDPGGTYEQYF. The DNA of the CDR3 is TGTGCCAGCAGCGTAGATCCAGGGGGGACCTACGAGCAGTACTTC.

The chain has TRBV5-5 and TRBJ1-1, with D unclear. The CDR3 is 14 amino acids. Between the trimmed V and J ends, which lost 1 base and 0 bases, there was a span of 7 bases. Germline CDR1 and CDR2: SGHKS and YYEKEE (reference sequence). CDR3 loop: CASSLWRVNTEAFF. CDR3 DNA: TGTGCCAGCAGCTTGTGGAGGGTGAACACTGAAGCTTTCTTT.

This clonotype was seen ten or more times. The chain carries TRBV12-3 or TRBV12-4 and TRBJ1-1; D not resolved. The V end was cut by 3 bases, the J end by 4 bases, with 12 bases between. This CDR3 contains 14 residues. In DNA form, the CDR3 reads TGTGCCAGCAGTTTTCGGGGAGCTTCCACTGAAGCTTTCTTT. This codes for CASSFRGASTEAFF.

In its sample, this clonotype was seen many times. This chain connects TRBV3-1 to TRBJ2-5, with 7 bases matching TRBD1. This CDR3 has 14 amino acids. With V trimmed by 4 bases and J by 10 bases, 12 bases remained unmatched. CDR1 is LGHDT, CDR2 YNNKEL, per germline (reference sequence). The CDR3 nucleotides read TGTGCCAGCAGCCCACCGGGACAGACCCCTGGCCAGTACTTC. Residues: CASSPPGQTPGQYF.

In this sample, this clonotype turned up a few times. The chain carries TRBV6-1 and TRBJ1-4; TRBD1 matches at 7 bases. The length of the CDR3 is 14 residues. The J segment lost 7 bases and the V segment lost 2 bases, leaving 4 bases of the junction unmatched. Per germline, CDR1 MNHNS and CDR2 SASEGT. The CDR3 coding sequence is TGTGCCAGCAGTGAATGGGACAGCGGTGAAAAACTGTTTTTT. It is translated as CASSEWDSGEKLFF.

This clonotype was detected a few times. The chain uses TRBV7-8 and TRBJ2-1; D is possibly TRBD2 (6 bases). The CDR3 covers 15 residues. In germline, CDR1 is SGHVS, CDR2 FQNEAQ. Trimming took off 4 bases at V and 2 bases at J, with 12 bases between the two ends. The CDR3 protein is CASSSRTTTYNEQFF. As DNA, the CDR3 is TGTGCCAGCAGCTCCAGGACTACTACCTACAATGAGCAGTTCTTC.

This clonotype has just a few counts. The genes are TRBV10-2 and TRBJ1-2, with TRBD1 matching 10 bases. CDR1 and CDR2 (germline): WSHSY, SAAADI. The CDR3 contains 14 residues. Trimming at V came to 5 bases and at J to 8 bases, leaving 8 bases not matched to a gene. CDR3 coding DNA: TGCGCCAGCAGTCCCGGGACAGGGGCGGGGGGCTACACCTTC. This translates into CASSPGTGAGGYTF.